This T cell receptor (beta chain) was sequenced in a study of blood T cell repertoires in COVID-19. With respect to this clone: The same CDR3 arises from other DNA sequences in this sample as well.

V was pared by 0 bases and J by 4 bases, with 2 bases of the junction left unmatched. Germline CDR1 SGHNT, CDR2 YYREEE (reference sequence). The CDR3 runs 15 residues. Generated by immunoSEQ multiplex PCR, the TCRdb table keeps only in-frame clones and is missing some. The profile shows around 400,000 clones, around four fifths of them singletons. The source material was PBMCs or T cells enriched from blood (not recorded which). The source of this sequence is a woman aged 45-60 years who had recovered from COVID-19. V is TRBV5-4 and J is TRBJ2-5; TRBD2 matches at 11 bases. This CDR3 reads CASSLELAGAETQYF. The CDR3 DNA sequence: TGTGCCAGCAGCTTGGAACTAGCGGGGGCAGAGACCCAGTACTTC. The full variable domain, its missing parts supplied by reference TRBV5-4 and TRBJ2-5, is ETGVTQSPTHLIKTRGQQVTLRCSSQSGHNTVSWYQQALGQGPQFIFQYYREEENGRGNFPPRFSGLQFPNYSSELNVNALELDDSALYLCASSLELAGAETQYFGPGTRLLVL.